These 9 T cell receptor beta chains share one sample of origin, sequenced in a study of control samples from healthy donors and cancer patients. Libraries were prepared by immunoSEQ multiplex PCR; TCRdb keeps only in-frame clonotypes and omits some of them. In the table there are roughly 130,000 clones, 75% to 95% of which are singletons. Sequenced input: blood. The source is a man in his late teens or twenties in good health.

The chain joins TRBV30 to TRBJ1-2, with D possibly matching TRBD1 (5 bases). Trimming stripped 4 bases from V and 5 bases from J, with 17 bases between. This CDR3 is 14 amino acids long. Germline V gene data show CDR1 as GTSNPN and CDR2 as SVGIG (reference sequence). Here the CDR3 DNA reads TGTGCCTGGACGGGAGGGGCGAGATGGTATGGCTACACCTTC. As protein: CAWTGGARWYGYTF.

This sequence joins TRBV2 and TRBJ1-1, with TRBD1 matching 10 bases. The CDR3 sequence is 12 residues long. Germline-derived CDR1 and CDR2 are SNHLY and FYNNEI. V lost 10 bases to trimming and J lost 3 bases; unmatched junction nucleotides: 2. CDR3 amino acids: CATGQGHTEAFF. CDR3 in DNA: TGTGCCACGGGACAGGGGCACACTGAAGCTTTCTTT.

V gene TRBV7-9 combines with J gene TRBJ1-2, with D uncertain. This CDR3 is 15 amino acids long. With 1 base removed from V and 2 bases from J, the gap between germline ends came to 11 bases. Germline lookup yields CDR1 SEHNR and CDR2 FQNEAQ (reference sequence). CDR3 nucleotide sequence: TGTGCCAGCAGCTTAGATTCGGGCTGGAACTATGGCTACACCTTC. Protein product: CASSLDSGWNYGYTF.

The CDR3 loop is CASSIPGMYGYTF. Written as DNA, the CDR3 is TGTGCCAGTAGTATCCCCGGGATGTATGGCTACACCTTC. The chain combines TRBV19 with TRBJ1-2; D gene unclear. Trimming shortened V by 3 bases and J by 5 bases, and 10 bases separated the two germline ends. This CDR3 is built from 13 residues. Germline values: CDR1 LNHDA, CDR2 SQIVND (reference sequence).

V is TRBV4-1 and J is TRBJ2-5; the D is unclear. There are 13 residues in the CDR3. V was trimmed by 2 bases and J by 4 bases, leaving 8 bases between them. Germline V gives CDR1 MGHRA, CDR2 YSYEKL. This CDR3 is CASSQYSRETQYF. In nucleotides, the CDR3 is TGCGCCAGCAGCCAATACAGCCGAGAGACCCAGTACTTC.

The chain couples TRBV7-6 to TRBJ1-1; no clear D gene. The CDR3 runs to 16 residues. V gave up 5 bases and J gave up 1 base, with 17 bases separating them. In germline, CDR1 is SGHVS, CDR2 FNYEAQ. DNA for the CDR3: TGTGCCAGCAGCCCCCCAGGTGTCCCCGGGAACACTGAAGCTTTCTTT. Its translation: CASSPPGVPGNTEAFF.

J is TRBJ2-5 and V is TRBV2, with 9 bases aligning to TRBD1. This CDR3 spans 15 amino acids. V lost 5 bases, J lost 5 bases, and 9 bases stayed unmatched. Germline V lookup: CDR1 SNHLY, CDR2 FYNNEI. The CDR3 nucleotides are TGTGCCAGCAGTCAACAGGGGGCAAGCGAGGAGACCCAGTACTTC. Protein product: CASSQQGASEETQYF.

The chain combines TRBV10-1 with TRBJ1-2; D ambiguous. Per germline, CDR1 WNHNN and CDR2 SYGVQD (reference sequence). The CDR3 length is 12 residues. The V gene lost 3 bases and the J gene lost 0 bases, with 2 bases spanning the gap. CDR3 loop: CASSDANYGYTF. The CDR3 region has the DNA TGCGCCAGCAGTGATGCTAACTATGGCTACACCTTC.

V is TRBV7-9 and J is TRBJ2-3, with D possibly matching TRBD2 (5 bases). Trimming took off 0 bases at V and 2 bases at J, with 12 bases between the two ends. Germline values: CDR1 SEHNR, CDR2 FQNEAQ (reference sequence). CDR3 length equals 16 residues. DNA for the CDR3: TGTGCCAGCAGCTTAGCCGGCGGGCGTCCCACAGATACGCAGTATTTT. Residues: CASSLAGGRPTDTQYF.